Described below is a single TCR beta chain sequence and its context. The antigen is undetermined. The data originate from a study of T cell responses to AZD1222 COVID-19 vaccine. Turning to the study itself: Pooling was applied to second doses at about 4 or about 12 weeks. General study results and limits: It should be noted that donors were predominantly white British and more often female, and clonal diversity was possibly underestimated.

Germline V gene lookup returns CDR1 LNHNV and CDR2 YYDKDF (reference sequence). Trimming took off 0 bases at V and 5 bases at J, with 14 bases between the two ends. This CDR3 has 15 amino acids. Sequencing was performed with immunoSEQ multiplex PCR; in TCRdb, only in-frame clones are kept and a portion is missing. The data hold about 140,000 clones, with 85% to 90% observed a single time. Sequencing was performed on peripheral blood, taken on day 0 of AZD1222 vaccination. The V and J genes are TRBV15 and TRBJ2-7; D is unresolved. This receptor was identified in an adult in good health. The CDR3 DNA reads TGTGCCACCAGCAGAGATCCTGTGATAGGTAACGAGCAGTACTTC. This gives the protein CATSRDPVIGNEQYF. Filled out from reference TRBV15 and TRBJ2-7, the complete variable domain reads DAMVIQNPRYQVTQFGKPVTLSCSQTLNHNVMYWYQQKSSQAPKLLFHYYDKDFNNEADTPDNFQSRRPNTSFCFLDIRSPGLGDTAMYLCATSRDPVIGNEQYFGPGTRLTVT.